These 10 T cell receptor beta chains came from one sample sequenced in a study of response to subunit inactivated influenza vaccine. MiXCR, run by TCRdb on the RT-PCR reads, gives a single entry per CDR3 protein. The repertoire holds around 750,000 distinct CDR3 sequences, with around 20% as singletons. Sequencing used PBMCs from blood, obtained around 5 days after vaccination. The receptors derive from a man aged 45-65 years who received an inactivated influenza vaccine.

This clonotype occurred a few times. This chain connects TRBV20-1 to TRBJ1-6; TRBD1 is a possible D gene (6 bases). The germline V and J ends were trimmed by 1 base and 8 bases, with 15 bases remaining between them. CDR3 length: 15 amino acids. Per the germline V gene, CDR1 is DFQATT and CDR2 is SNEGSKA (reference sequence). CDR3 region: CSARVPGAVDSPLHF. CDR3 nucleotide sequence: TGCAGTGCTAGAGTCCCGGGGGCGGTGGATTCACCCCTCCACTTT.

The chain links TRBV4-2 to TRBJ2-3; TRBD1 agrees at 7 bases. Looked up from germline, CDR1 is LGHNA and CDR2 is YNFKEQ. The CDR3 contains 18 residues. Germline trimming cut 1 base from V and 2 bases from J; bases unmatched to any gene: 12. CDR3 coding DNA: TGTGCCAGCAGCCAAGCGACAGGGTTGGGGATCTACACAGATACGCAGTATTTT. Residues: CASSQATGLGIYTDTQYF.

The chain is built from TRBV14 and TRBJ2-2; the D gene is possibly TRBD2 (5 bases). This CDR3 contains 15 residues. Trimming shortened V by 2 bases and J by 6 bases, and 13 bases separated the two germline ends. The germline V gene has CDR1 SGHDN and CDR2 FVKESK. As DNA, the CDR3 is TGTGCCAGCAGCCAACAGGCACCGCGGGCCGGGGAGCTGTTTTTT. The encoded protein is CASSQQAPRAGELFF.

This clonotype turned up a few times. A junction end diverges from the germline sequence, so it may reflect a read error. The CDR3 is CASSLGRGEPQHF. As DNA, the CDR3 is TGTGCTAGCAGCTTAGGGAGGGGGGAGCCCCAGCATTTT. The chain has TRBV7-7 and TRBJ1-5; D perhaps matches TRBD1 (6 bases). CDR3 length: 13 residues. The germline V gene encodes CDR1 SSHAT and CDR2 FNYEAQ (reference sequence).

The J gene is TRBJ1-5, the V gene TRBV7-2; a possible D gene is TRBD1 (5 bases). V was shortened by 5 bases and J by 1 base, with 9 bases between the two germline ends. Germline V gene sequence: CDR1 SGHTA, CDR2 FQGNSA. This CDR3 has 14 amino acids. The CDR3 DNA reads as TGTGCCAGCAGCCCGGACATGAGCAATCAGCCCCAGCATTTT. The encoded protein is CASSPDMSNQPQHF.

CDR3 residues: CSARRTGWGSNSPLHF. The CDR3 coding sequence is TGCAGTGCTAGGAGGACAGGCTGGGGCTCGAATTCACCCCTCCACTTT. The rearrangement links TRBV20-1 to TRBJ1-6; 7 bases agree with TRBD1. Trimming cost V 3 bases and J 7 bases; bases outside gene matches: 12. Germline V gives CDR1 DFQATT, CDR2 SNEGSKA (reference sequence). The CDR3 extends over 16 amino acids.

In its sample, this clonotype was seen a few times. Written as DNA, the CDR3 is TGTGCCAGCAGCTTGGGGACTAGCGGGAGGGTCCAAGAGACCCAGTACTTC. Translated, it gives CASSLGTSGRVQETQYF. The rearrangement links TRBV5-4 to TRBJ2-5, with 15 positions matching TRBD2. The CDR3 runs 17 residues. Per germline, CDR1 SGHNT and CDR2 YYREEE (reference sequence). Losses at the gene ends were 0 bases for V and 1 base for J; bases not matched to a gene: 1.

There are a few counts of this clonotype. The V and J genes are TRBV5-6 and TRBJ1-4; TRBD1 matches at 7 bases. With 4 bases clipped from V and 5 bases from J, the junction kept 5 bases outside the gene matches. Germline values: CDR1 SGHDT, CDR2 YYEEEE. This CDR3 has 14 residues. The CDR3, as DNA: TGTGCCAGCAGCCAATACAGGGGAAATGAAAAACTGTTTTTT. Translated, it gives CASSQYRGNEKLFF.

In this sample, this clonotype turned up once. The CDR3 DNA reads as TGTGCCACCAGCAGAGGTTGGGATTGGGAGGGTATGAACACTGAAGCTTTCTTT. Protein sequence: CATSRGWDWEGMNTEAFF. This rearrangement joins TRBV15 to TRBJ1-1, with D unresolved. Trimming took 1 base from V and 0 from J, leaving 18 bases between them. CDR3 length equals 18 residues. The germline V gene has CDR1 LNHNV and CDR2 YYDKDF (reference sequence).

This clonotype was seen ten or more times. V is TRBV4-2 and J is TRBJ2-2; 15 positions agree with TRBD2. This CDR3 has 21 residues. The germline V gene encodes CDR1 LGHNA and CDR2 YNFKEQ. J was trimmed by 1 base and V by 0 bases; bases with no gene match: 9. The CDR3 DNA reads TGTGCCAGCAGCCAAGAACCCCGGACTAGCGGGGGGGCTTGGAACACCGGGGAGCTGTTTTTT. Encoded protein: CASSQEPRTSGGAWNTGELFF.